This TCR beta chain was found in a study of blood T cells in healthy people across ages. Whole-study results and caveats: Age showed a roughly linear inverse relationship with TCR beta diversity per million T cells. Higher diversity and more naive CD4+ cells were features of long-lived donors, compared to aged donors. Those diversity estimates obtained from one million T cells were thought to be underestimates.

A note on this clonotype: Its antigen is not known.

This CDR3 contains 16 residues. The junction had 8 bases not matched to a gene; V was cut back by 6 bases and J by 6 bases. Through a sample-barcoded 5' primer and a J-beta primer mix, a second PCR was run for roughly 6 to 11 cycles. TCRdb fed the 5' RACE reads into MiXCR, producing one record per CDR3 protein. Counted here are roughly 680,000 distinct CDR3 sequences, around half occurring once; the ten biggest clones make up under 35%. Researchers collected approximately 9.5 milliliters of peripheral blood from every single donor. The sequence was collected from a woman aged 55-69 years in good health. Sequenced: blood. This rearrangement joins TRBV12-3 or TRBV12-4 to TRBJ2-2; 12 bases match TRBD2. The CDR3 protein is CASRTASGRVPGELFF. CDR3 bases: TGTGCCAGCAGAACTGCTAGCGGGAGGGTTCCCGGGGAGCTGTTTTTT.